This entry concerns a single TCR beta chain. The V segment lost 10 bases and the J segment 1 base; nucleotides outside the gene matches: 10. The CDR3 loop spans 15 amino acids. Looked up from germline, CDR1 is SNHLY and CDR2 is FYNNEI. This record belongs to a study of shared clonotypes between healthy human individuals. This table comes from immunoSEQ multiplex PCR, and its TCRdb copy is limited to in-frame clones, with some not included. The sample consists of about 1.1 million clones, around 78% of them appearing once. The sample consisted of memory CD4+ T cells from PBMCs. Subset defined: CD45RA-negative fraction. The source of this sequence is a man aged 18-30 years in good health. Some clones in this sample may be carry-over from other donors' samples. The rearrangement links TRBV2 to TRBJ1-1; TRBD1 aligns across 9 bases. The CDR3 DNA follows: TGTGCCACCGACGGACAGGGGCTACAGAACACTGAAGCTTTCTTT. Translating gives CATDGQGLQNTEAFF.